The entry below describes one TCR beta chain. The data originate from a study of blood T cell repertoires in COVID-19. Across the study: Both acute and convalescent COVID-19 samples were obtained from the United States, Italy and Spain.

Authors' data handling: Estimation of nucleated cell counts was performed using reference gene primer amplification. Clones were read by immunoSEQ multiplex PCR, and TCRdb kept only the in-frame ones, dropping some. Clone size and V and J calls were adopted from that table, with D and trimming inferred from the DNA. This sample carries over 300,000 clones, around 91% of them seen once, and the ten largest clones take about 7%. Germline loops: CDR1 MNHEY, CDR2 SVGAGI. With V trimmed by 0 bases and J by 3 bases, 4 bases remained unmatched. The CDR3 consists of 15 residues. Material: peripheral blood. The sequence was obtained from a man between 18 and 35 years old with active or convalescent COVID-19. The chain joins TRBV6-5 to TRBJ1-1, with TRBD1 matching 7 bases. Here the CDR3 reads CASSYSTRGDTEAFF. DNA of the CDR3: TGTGCCAGCAGTTACTCGACCAGGGGGGACACTGAAGCTTTCTTT.